Shown below are 8 T cell receptor beta chains from a single sample sequenced in a study of shared clonotypes between healthy human individuals. Repertoires were generated with immunoSEQ multiplex PCR, while TCRdb's copy carries only in-frame clones and drops some. Here the sample spans roughly 2.2 million clones, approximately 95% being singletons. Sequenced sample: naive CD4+ T cells from PBMCs. Sample subset: CD45RA+ positively selected. The receptors come from a man between 18 and 29 years old in good health. Some clones in this sample may be carry-over from other donors' samples.

The chain employs TRBV20-1 and TRBJ1-5; no clear D gene. The length of the CDR3 is 11 residues. Germline CDR1 and CDR2: DFQATT and SNEGSKA (reference sequence). Deletions cut 6 bases from V and 9 bases from J, with 12 bases between. The CDR3 region is CSAPVGVPQHF. CDR3 DNA sequence: TGCAGTGCCCCAGTGGGAGTGCCCCAGCATTTT.

This chain connects TRBV11-3 to TRBJ2-7, with 9 nucleotides matching TRBD1. Germline V gives CDR1 SGHNT, CDR2 YENEEA. V lost 5 bases to trimming and J lost 0 bases; unmatched junction nucleotides: 2. The CDR3 loop spans 14 amino acids. CDR3 nucleotide sequence: TGTGCCAGCAGCCGGGACAGGGCCTCCTACGAGCAGTACTTC. This gives the protein CASSRDRASYEQYF.

The rearrangement links TRBV4-1 to TRBJ1-2, with TRBD1 identical over 7 bases. Trimming at V came to 1 base and at J to 4 bases, leaving 6 bases not matched to a gene. Germline V gene data show CDR1 as MGHRA and CDR2 as YSYEKL. The CDR3 contains 15 residues. The CDR3 is CASSQGQGDLYGYTF. The DNA of the CDR3 is TGCGCCAGCAGCCAAGGGCAGGGGGACCTCTATGGCTACACCTTC.

The genes are TRBV7-3 and TRBJ2-7, with D possibly TRBD2 on 5 matching bases. Trimming cost V 5 bases and J 6 bases, with 14 bases left between them. The CDR3 is made up of 13 amino acids. Germline CDR1 is SGHTA and CDR2 is FQGTGA. In nucleotides, the CDR3 is TGTGCCAGCAGCCCCGACGGCGGGCTCGAGCAGTACTTC. Amino acid sequence: CASSPDGGLEQYF.

The rearrangement uses TRBV5-1 and TRBJ2-1; D not certain. The CDR3 runs to 15 residues. Germline CDR1 is SGHRS and CDR2 is YFSETQ. Trimming pared 5 bases from V and 4 bases from J, leaving 16 bases between. CDR3 in amino acids: CASRPDGLTYNEQFF. CDR3 bases: TGCGCCAGCAGACCGGACGGCCTTACGTACAATGAGCAGTTCTTC. The whole variable domain, remainder taken from reference TRBV5-1 and TRBJ2-1, is KAGVTQTPRYLIKTRGQQVTLSCSPISGHRSVSWYQQTPGQGLQFLFEYFSETQRNKGNFPGRFSGRQFSNSRSEMNVSTLELGDSALYLCASRPDGLTYNEQFFGPGTRLTVL.

The table lists this clone with a few counts. The chain uses TRBV30 and TRBJ1-4; possibly TRBD1 for D (5 bases). The CDR3 runs to 12 residues. Trimming shortened V by 2 bases and J by 8 bases, and 9 bases separated the two germline ends. Germline V CDR1 and CDR2: GTSNPN, SVGIG (reference sequence). The CDR3, as DNA: TGTGCCTGGAGTCAGGGTCTCGAAAAACTGTTTTTT. This translates into CAWSQGLEKLFF. Complete variable domain (other parts from reference TRBV30 and TRBJ1-4): SQTIHQWPATLVQPVGSPLSLECTVEGTSNPNLYWYRQAAGRGLQLLFYSVGIGQISSEVPQNLSASRPQDRQFILSSKKLLLSDSGFYLCAWSQGLEKLFFGSGTQLSVL.

This chain connects TRBV19 to TRBJ2-5; either TRBD1 or TRBD2 may supply D (5 bases each). Germline CDR1 is LNHDA and CDR2 is SQIVND (reference sequence). CDR3 length: 13 amino acids. Trimming cost V 5 bases and J 7 bases, with 14 bases left between them. The CDR3 here is CASSPRDPWTQYF. The CDR3 nucleotides are TGTGCCAGTAGTCCCCGGGACCCATGGACCCAGTACTTC.

The chain combines TRBV4-2 with TRBJ1-2; no clear D. V was clipped by 9 bases and J by 4 bases, with 12 bases between them. This CDR3 has 12 residues. Germline CDR1 is LGHNA and CDR2 is YNFKEQ. The CDR3 bases are TGTGCCAGTAATAGACAAGGCTATGGCTACACCTTC. Translating it yields CASNRQGYGYTF.